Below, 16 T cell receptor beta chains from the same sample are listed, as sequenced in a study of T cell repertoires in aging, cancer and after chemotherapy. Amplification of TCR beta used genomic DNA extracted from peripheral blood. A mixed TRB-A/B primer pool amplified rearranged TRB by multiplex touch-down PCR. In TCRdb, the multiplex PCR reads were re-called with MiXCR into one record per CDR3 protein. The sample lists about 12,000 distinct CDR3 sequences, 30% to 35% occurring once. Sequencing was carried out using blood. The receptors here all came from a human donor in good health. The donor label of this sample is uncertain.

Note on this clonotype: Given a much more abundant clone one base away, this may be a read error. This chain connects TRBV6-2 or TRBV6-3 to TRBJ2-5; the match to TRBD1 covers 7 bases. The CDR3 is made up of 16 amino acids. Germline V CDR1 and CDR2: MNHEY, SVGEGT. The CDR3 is CVSSYLSRGPGETQYF. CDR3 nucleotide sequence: TGTGTCAGCAGTTACCTGTCTAGGGGGCCGGGAGAGACCCAGTACTTC.

The CDR3 DNA reads as TGTGCCAGCAGTCAATCGACAGGGGTCAACACTGAAGCTTTCTTT. Protein product: CASSQSTGVNTEAFF. The chain has TRBV27 and TRBJ1-1, with 8 nucleotides matching TRBD1. Germline CDR1 is MNHEY and CDR2 is SMNVEV (reference sequence). The CDR3 is 15 residues long. Losses at the gene ends were 5 bases for V and 2 bases for J; bases not matched to a gene: 7.

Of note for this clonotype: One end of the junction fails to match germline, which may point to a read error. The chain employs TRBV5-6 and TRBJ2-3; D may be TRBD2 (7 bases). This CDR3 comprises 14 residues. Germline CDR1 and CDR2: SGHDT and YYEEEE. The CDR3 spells CASSLGGATDTQYF. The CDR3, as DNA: TGCGCCAGCAGCTTAGGGGGGGCCACAGATACGCAGTATTTT.

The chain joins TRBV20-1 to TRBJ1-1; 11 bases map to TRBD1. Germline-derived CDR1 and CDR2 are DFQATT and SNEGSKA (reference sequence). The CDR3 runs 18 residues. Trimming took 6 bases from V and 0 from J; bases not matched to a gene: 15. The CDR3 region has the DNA TGCAGTGCCACCTTTCCCGGGACAGGGGGTTGGGTGAACACTGAAGCTTTCTTT. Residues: CSATFPGTGGWVNTEAFF.

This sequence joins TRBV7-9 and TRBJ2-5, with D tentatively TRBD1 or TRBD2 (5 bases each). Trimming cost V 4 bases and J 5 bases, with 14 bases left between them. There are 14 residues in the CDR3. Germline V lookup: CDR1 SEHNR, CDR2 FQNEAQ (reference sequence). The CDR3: CASSSRDRGETQYF. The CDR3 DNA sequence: TGTGCCAGCAGCTCCCGGGACCGAGGGGAGACCCAGTACTTC.

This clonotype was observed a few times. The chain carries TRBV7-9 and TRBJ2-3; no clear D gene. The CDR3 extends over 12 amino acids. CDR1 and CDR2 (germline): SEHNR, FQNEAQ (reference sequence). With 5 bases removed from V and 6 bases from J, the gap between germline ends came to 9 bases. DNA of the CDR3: TGTGCCAGCAGCCCGGACCCGGATACGCAGTATTTT. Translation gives CASSPDPDTQYF.

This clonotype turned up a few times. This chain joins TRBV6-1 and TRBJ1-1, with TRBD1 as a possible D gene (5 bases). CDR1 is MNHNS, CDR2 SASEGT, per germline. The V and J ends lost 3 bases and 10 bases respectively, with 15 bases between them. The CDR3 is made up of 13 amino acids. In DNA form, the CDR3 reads TGTGCCAGCAGTGAGGGCAGGGCGAGTGTAGCTTTCTTT. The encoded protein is CASSEGRASVAFF.

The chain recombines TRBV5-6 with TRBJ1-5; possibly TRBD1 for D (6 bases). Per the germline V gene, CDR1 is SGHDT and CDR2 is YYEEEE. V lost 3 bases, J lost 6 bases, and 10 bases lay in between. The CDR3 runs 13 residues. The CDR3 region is CASSWGPSQPQHF. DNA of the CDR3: TGTGCCAGCAGCTGGGGGCCCAGTCAGCCCCAGCATTTT.

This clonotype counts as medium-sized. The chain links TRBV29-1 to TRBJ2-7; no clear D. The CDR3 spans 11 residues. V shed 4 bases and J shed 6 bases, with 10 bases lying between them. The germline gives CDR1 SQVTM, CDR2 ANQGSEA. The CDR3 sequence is CSVGRAVEQYF. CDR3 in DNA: TGCAGCGTTGGTAGGGCAGTCGAGCAGTACTTC.

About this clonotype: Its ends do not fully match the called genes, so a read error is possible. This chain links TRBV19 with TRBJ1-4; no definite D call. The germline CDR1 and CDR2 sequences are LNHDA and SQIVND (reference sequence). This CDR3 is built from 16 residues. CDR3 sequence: CASRTTPQRSNEKVFF. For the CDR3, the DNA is TGTGCCAGTAGAACAACTCCACAGCGGTCTAATGAAAAAGTGTTTTTT. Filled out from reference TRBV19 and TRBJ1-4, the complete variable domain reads DGGITQSPKYLFRKEGQNVTLSCEQNLNHDAMYWYRQDPGQGLRLIYYSQIVNDFQKGDIAEGYSVSREKKESFPLTVTSAQKNPTAFYLCASRTTPQRSNEKVFFGSGTQLSVL.

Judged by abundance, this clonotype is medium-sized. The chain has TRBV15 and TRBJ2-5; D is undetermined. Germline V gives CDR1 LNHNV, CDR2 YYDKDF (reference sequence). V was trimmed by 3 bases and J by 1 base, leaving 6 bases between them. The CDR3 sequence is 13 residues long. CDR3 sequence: CATSRGSQETQYF. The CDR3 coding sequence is TGTGCCACCAGCAGGGGCAGCCAAGAGACCCAGTACTTC.

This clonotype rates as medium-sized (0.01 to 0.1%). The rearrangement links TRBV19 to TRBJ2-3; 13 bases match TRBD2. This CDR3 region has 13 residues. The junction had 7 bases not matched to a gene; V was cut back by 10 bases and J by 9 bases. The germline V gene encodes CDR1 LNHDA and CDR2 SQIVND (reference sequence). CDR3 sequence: CATQTSGGLTQYF. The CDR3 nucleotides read TGTGCCACCCAGACTAGCGGGGGGTTAACGCAGTATTTT.

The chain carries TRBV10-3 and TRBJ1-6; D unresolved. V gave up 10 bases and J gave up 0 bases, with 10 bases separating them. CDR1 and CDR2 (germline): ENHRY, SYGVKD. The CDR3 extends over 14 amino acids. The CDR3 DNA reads TGTGCCACCCGAGAGGGCTCCTATAATTCACCCCTCCACTTT. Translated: CATREGSYNSPLHF.

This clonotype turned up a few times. The DNA of the CDR3 is TGTGCCAGCAGCTGGGGGCGGCCCGGACGGACTGGAAACACCATATATTTT. It specifies CASSWGRPGRTGNTIYF. The gene calls are TRBV11-1 and TRBJ1-3, with a weak D call TRBD1 (6 bases). Germline V gene sequence: CDR1 SGHAT, CDR2 FQDESV (reference sequence). This CDR3 contains 17 residues. V dropped 4 bases and J dropped 2 bases, with 18 bases sitting between them.

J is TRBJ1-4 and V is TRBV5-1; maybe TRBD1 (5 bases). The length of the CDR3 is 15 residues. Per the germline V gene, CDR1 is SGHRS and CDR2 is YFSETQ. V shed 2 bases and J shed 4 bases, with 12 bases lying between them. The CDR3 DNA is TGCGCCAGCAGCTTAAAGCGGAGGGGTAATGAAAAACTGTTTTTT. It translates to CASSLKRRGNEKLFF.

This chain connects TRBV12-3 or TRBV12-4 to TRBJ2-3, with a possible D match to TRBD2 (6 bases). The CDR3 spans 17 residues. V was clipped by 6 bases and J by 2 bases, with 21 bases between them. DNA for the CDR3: TGTGCCAGCAGCGTAGAGGCAATGGCGGGGTCCACAGATACGCAGTATTTT. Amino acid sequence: CASSVEAMAGSTDTQYF.